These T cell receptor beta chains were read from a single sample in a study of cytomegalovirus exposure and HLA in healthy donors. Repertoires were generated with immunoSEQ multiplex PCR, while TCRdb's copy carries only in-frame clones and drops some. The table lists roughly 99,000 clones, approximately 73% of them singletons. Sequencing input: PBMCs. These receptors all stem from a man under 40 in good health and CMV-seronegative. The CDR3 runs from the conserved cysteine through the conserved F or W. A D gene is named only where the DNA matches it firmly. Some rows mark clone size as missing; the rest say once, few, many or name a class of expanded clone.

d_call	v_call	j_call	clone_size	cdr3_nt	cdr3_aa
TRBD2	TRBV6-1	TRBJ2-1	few	TGTGCCAGCAGTGGGGGACTAGCGGGAGTAGCCGAGCAGTTCTTC	CASSGGLAGVAEQFF
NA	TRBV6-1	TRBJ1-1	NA	TGTGCCAGCAGAATACCGGGACTAAGGAACACTGAAGCTTTCTTT	CASRIPGLRNTEAFF
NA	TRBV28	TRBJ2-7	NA	TGTGCCAGCAGTTTCCCCGGGGACAACTCCTACGAGCAGTACTTC	CASSFPGDNSYEQYF
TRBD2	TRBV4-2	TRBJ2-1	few	TGTGCCAGCAGCCAAGGCGGGAGTTTCTTCAATGAGCAGTTCTTC	CASSQGGSFFNEQFF
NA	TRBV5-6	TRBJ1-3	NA	TGTGCCAGCAGCTTGTTCGGCTCTGGAAACACCATATATTTT	CASSLFGSGNTIYF
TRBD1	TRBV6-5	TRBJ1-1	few	TGTGCCAGCAGTTACGTCGTAGGACAGGCAAACACTGAAGCTTTCTTT	CASSYVVGQANTEAFF
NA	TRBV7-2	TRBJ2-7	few	TGTGCCAGCAGCTTAGGGGACACCATCTACGAGCAGTACTTC	CASSLGDTIYEQYF
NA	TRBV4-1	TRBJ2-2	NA	TGCGCCAGCAGTGCCTCGGAGTCCGGGGAGCTGTTTTTT	CASSASESGELFF
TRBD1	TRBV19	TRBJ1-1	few	TGTGCCAGTAGTTATGGGACAGAACCTGAAGCTTTCTTT	CASSYGTEPEAFF
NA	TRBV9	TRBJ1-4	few	TGTGCCAGCAGCGTAACGGCGGGGAGGGAAAACGAAAAACTGTTTTTT	CASSVTAGRENEKLFF
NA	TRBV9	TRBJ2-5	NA	TGTGCCAGCAGCGTAGCAGGGGTGGGGGAGCAGTACTTC	CASSVAGVGEQYF
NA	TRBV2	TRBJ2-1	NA	TGTGCCAGCAAAATCTATGAGCAGTTCTTC	CASKIYEQFF
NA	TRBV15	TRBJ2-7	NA	TGTGCCACCAGCAGACCTGACAGGTCCTACGAGCAGTACTTC	CATSRPDRSYEQYF
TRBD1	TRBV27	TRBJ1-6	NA	TGTGCCAGCAGTTTCAGGGGGCCATCACCCCTCCACTTT	CASSFRGPSPLHF
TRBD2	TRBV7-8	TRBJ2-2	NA	TGTGCCAGCAGCTTAGGGTTGAGACTAGCAGATTCCGGGGAGCTGTTTTTT	CASSLGLRLADSGELFF
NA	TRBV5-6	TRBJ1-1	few	TGTGCCAGCAGCTTCGAACAGATGAACACTGAAGCTTTCTTT	CASSFEQMNTEAFF
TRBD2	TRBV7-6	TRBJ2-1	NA	TGTGCCAGCAGCCCAGGACTAGCGGGATTCGATGAGCAGTTCTTC	CASSPGLAGFDEQFF
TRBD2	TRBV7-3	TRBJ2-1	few	TGTGCCAGCAGCACGGGACTAGCGGGGCACAATGAGCAGTTCTTC	CASSTGLAGHNEQFF
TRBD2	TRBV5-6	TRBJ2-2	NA	TGTGCCAGCAGCCGATCGCTAGGGACTAGCATCCCCGGGGAGCTGTTTTTT	CASSRSLGTSIPGELFF
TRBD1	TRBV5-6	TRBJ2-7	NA	TGTGCCAGCAGCCGAAATCGACAGGGGTACGAACTGCAGTACTTC	CASSRNRQGYELQYF
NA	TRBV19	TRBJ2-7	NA	TGTGCCAGTAGTATCGAGGGCTACGAGCAGTACTTC	CASSIEGYEQYF
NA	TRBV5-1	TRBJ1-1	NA	TGCGCCAGCAGCTTGGCGCTTCGGGAAAACACTGAAGCTTTCTTT	CASSLALRENTEAFF
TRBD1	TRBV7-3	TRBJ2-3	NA	TGTGCCAGCAGCCGTGACAGGGCAGGCACAGATACGCAGTATTTT	CASSRDRAGTDTQYF
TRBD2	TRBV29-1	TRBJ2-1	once	TGCAGCGTTGAGGAACCTGCTAGCGGCCGCTCCTACAATGAGCAGTTCTTC	CSVEEPASGRSYNEQFF
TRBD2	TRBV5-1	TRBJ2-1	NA	TGCGCCAGCAGCCGCTTGGCTACTAGCGGGAGAAGGGATGAGCAGTTCTTC	CASSRLATSGRRDEQFF
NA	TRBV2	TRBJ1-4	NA	TGTGCCAGCAGTGAGGAGGGAACAACTAATGAAAAACTGTTTTTT	CASSEEGTTNEKLFF
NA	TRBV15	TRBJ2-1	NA	TGTGCCACCAGCAGTTCCTTTGCCGACCCAGAGGTCAATGAGCAGTTCTTC	CATSSSFADPEVNEQFF
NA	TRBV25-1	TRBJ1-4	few	TGTGCCAGCTCCCCGGAGGGGTATAATGAAAAACTGTTTTTT	CASSPEGYNEKLFF
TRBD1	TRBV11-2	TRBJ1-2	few	TGTGCCAGCAGCAGAGGACAGGGGTATGGCTACACCTTC	CASSRGQGYGYTF
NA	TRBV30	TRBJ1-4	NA	TGTGCCTGTTCATTATCCGGGAATGAAAAACTGTTTTTT	CACSLSGNEKLFF
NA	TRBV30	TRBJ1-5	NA	TGTGCCTGGAGGTCACCAGGGAATCAGCCCCAGCATTTT	CAWRSPGNQPQHF
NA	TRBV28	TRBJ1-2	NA	TGTGCCAGCAGGGACTTCTATGGCTACACCTTC	CASRDFYGYTF
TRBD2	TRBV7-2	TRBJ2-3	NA	TGTGCCAGCAGCTTAAGTAGCGGGGGAGTGAATACGCAGTATTTT	CASSLSSGGVNTQYF
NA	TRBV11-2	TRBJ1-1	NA	TGTGCCAGCAGCTTCTCCACTGAAGCTTTCTTT	CASSFSTEAFF
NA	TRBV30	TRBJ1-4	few	TGTGCCTGGGACAGTGTAGGAAAACTGTTTTTT	CAWDSVGKLFF
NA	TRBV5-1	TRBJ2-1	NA	TGCGCCAGCAGCTTGGCCCCTCTACAGGGCAATGAGCAGTTCTTC	CASSLAPLQGNEQFF
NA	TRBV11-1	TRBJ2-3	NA	TGTGCCAGCAGCTTGATGAGCCCATGGGCAGGGGCCACAGATACGCAGTATTTT	CASSLMSPWAGATDTQYF
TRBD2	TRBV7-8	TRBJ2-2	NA	TGTGCCAGCAGCTTGGGACTAGCGGGGAACACCGGGGAGCTGTTTTTT	CASSLGLAGNTGELFF
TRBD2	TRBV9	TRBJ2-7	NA	TGTGCCAGCAGCGTAGGTGCGGGGGCCTACGAGCAGTACTTC	CASSVGAGAYEQYF
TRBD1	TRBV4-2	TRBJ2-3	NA	TGTGCCAGCAGCCAAGACTGGGACAGGGTAGGGACAGATACGCAGTATTTT	CASSQDWDRVGTDTQYF